These T cell receptor beta chains were read from a single sample in a study of blood T cell repertoires in COVID-19. Data came from immunoSEQ multiplex PCR; TCRdb stores just in-frame clones and leaves some out. The sample shows 100,000 to 150,000 clones, approximately 83% of them seen only once. The specimen sequenced was peripheral blood. The receptors here all came from a man older than 75 with active or convalescent COVID-19. Each CDR3 is given with its conserved first and last residue. Each record gives: J gene, clone size, D gene, V gene, CDR3 protein, CDR3 DNA. A D gene is named only where the DNA matches it firmly. Where a row states a size, it is once, few, many or the class of an expanded clone; other rows omit it.

J gene: TRBJ2-1
clone size: once
D gene: -
V gene: TRBV2
CDR3 protein: CASSEAAGRGRRSYNEQFF
CDR3 DNA: TGTGCCAGCAGTGAAGCGGCGGGCAGGGGAAGGAGGTCCTACAATGAGCAGTTCTTC

J gene: TRBJ1-1
clone size: once
D gene: TRBD1
V gene: TRBV11-3
CDR3 protein: CASSRQGITEAFF
CDR3 DNA: TGTGCCAGCAGCCGACAGGGTATCACTGAAGCTTTCTTT

J gene: TRBJ1-5
clone size: -
D gene: -
V gene: TRBV12-3/TRBV12-4
CDR3 protein: CASRDSLGPQHF
CDR3 DNA: TGTGCCAGCAGAGACAGCTTAGGGCCCCAGCATTTT

J gene: TRBJ1-5
clone size: -
D gene: TRBD1
V gene: TRBV30
CDR3 protein: CACRSTGGSNQPQHF
CDR3 DNA: TGTGCCTGCCGGTCCACAGGGGGTAGCAATCAGCCCCAGCATTTT

J gene: TRBJ2-5
clone size: -
D gene: -
V gene: TRBV5-5
CDR3 protein: CASSLSTGRETQYF
CDR3 DNA: TGTGCCAGCAGCTTGTCGACAGGCAGGGAGACCCAGTACTTC

J gene: TRBJ2-1
clone size: once
D gene: -
V gene: TRBV28
CDR3 protein: CASNLQGLNEQFF
CDR3 DNA: TGTGCCAGCAACCTACAGGGACTAAATGAGCAGTTCTTC

J gene: TRBJ2-4
clone size: -
D gene: -
V gene: TRBV5-1
CDR3 protein: CASSVGEAKNIQYF
CDR3 DNA: TGCGCCAGCAGCGTCGGGGAAGCCAAAAACATTCAGTACTTC

J gene: TRBJ1-6
clone size: -
D gene: -
V gene: TRBV9
CDR3 protein: CASSRRVENSPLHF
CDR3 DNA: TGTGCCAGCAGCCGGAGGGTAGAAAATTCACCCCTCCACTTT

J gene: TRBJ1-1
clone size: -
D gene: -
V gene: TRBV7-3
CDR3 protein: CASSPGFGTEAFF
CDR3 DNA: TGTGCCAGCAGCCCCGGGTTTGGCACTGAAGCTTTCTTT

J gene: TRBJ2-5
clone size: few
D gene: TRBD2
V gene: TRBV7-2
CDR3 protein: CASNSGTSGTRYQETQYF
CDR3 DNA: TGTGCCAGCAACTCCGGGACTAGCGGGACCCGGTACCAAGAGACCCAGTACTTC

J gene: TRBJ1-1
clone size: -
D gene: TRBD1
V gene: TRBV11-2
CDR3 protein: CASSLTGGRGTEAFF
CDR3 DNA: TGTGCCAGCAGCTTGACAGGGGGCCGTGGCACTGAAGCTTTCTTT

J gene: TRBJ2-1
clone size: once
D gene: TRBD2
V gene: TRBV6-1
CDR3 protein: CASSELGGRLYNEQFF
CDR3 DNA: TGTGCCAGCAGTGAATTGGGCGGGAGGCTATACAATGAGCAGTTCTTC

J gene: TRBJ1-1
clone size: once
D gene: -
V gene: TRBV6-5
CDR3 protein: CASSYSTPVQGRTFF
CDR3 DNA: TGTGCCAGCAGTTACTCGACCCCCGTACAGGGTAGAACTTTCTTT

J gene: TRBJ2-1
clone size: -
D gene: TRBD2
V gene: TRBV6-6
CDR3 protein: CASSYGTGTSGGVSYNEQFF
CDR3 DNA: TGTGCCAGCAGCTACGGGACCGGGACTAGCGGGGGGGTCTCCTACAATGAGCAGTTCTTC

J gene: TRBJ2-7
clone size: -
D gene: TRBD2
V gene: TRBV4-2
CDR3 protein: CASSQEREISEQYF
CDR3 DNA: TGTGCCAGCAGCCAAGAGCGGGAGATAAGCGAGCAGTACTTC

J gene: TRBJ2-1
clone size: -
D gene: TRBD1
V gene: TRBV4-3
CDR3 protein: CASSQDPPTGGYNEQFF
CDR3 DNA: TGCGCCAGCAGCCAAGATCCCCCGACAGGGGGGTACAATGAGCAGTTCTTC

J gene: TRBJ2-1
clone size: -
D gene: TRBD2
V gene: TRBV15
CDR3 protein: CATSREPGGTLNEQFF
CDR3 DNA: TGTGCCACCAGCAGAGAACCGGGGGGGACCCTCAATGAGCAGTTCTTC

J gene: TRBJ1-1
clone size: -
D gene: TRBD1
V gene: TRBV24-1
CDR3 protein: CATSDNPGQGNTEAFF
CDR3 DNA: TGTGCCACCAGTGATAACCCGGGACAGGGGAACACTGAAGCTTTCTTT

J gene: TRBJ1-2
clone size: -
D gene: TRBD1
V gene: TRBV19
CDR3 protein: CASSTQGARGYTF
CDR3 DNA: TGTGCCAGTAGTACACAGGGGGCAAGAGGCTACACCTTC

J gene: TRBJ2-5
clone size: -
D gene: -
V gene: TRBV5-6
CDR3 protein: CASSFSRATQYF
CDR3 DNA: TGTGCCAGCAGCTTCTCCAGGGCGACCCAGTACTTC

J gene: TRBJ1-1
clone size: -
D gene: -
V gene: TRBV30
CDR3 protein: CAWRGGTEAFF
CDR3 DNA: TGTGCCTGGAGGGGAGGGACAGAAGCTTTCTTT

J gene: TRBJ2-3
clone size: once
D gene: TRBD2
V gene: TRBV12-3/TRBV12-4
CDR3 protein: CASSSTSGGQYF
CDR3 DNA: TGTGCCAGCAGTTCAACTAGCGGGGGACAGTATTTT

J gene: TRBJ2-7
clone size: -
D gene: -
V gene: TRBV7-2
CDR3 protein: CASSLGSGWDEQYF
CDR3 DNA: TGTGCCAGCAGCTTAGGCTCAGGGTGGGACGAGCAGTACTTC

J gene: TRBJ2-1
clone size: -
D gene: TRBD2
V gene: TRBV3-1/TRBV3-2
CDR3 protein: CASSRTSGGAFHHEQFF
CDR3 DNA: TGTGCCAGCAGCAGGACTAGCGGGGGGGCCTTCCATCATGAGCAGTTCTTC

J gene: TRBJ2-1
clone size: -
D gene: TRBD2
V gene: TRBV11-3
CDR3 protein: CASTYHPSGGEGDEQFF
CDR3 DNA: TGTGCCAGCACCTACCACCCTAGCGGGGGCGAAGGGGATGAGCAGTTCTTC